The clone carrying this TCR beta chain was counted only a few times. What it recognizes is unknown. V dropped 2 bases and J dropped 2 bases, with 7 bases sitting between them. The CDR3 covers 13 residues. Germline V CDR1 and CDR2: DFQATT, SNEGSKA (reference sequence). Combining a sample-barcoded 5' primer with a J-beta primer mix, a second PCR ran for roughly 6 to 11 cycles. TCRdb processed the 5' RACE reads anew with MiXCR; each CDR3 protein has one entry. The repertoire holds around 690,000 distinct CDR3 sequences, with approximately 50% as singletons. This specimen comes from a study of blood T cells in healthy people across ages. The study, taken as a whole, reports: PBMCs went unsorted, and a conclusive naive versus antigen-experienced comparison was therefore prevented. Older individuals had lower TCR beta diversity per million T cells (the decline was roughly linear). TCR beta diversity correlated strongly with naive T cell percentage. CMV status of donors was unknown, possibly confounding expanded clonotype changes.

The rearrangement links TRBV20-1 to TRBJ1-5; D possibly corresponds to TRBD1 (5 bases). The specimen sequenced was blood. This receptor was identified in a man aged 60 to 69 in good health. The CDR3 DNA sequence: TGCAGTGCTAGACAGGGTGGCAATCAGCCCCAGCATTTT. This sequence encodes CSARQGGNQPQHF.